Listed below are T cell receptor beta chains from one sample, sequenced in a study of OX40 agonist ivuxolimab in advanced cancers. Only in-frame clones appear in the TCRdb table, and some are missing; sequencing was by immunoSEQ multiplex PCR. The data show tens of thousands of clones, 85% seen once. The sample here was CD4+ or CD8+ T cells sorted from blood, taken in a trial of the OX40 agonist ivuxolimab. These receptors came from an adult with an advanced solid tumor such as melanoma, head and neck, liver or kidney cancer. Each CDR3 is given with its conserved first and last residue.

J gene	V gene	CDR3 protein
TRBJ2-1	TRBV27	CASSAGTGSHNEQFF
TRBJ1-3	TRBV11-2	CASSLDLGPGNTIYF
TRBJ1-5	TRBV2	CASSDGTNSNQPQHF
TRBJ1-5	TRBV6-5	CASSYGKRQPQHF
TRBJ2-1	TRBV6-5	CASRAGTGSQEFF
TRBJ2-3	TRBV19	CASNAGGVADTQYF
TRBJ1-6	TRBV27	CASAVGAAYNSPLHF
TRBJ2-7	TRBV6-6	CASSYSNSYEQYF
TRBJ1-2	TRBV4-1	CASSQETGTVGFGYTF
TRBJ1-1	TRBV6-6	CASSPSQTGEAFF
TRBJ1-1	TRBV9	CASSVHYLGGMNTEAFF
TRBJ1-2	TRBV9	CASSVGSPAGLTF
TRBJ2-3	TRBV9	CASSVAGGDTQYF
TRBJ2-2	TRBV5-6	CASSLGLAGTGELFF
TRBJ1-5	TRBV4-1	CASSQEGGRNQPQHF
TRBJ2-1	TRBV2	CASSDSFGNEQFF
TRBJ2-1	TRBV4-3	CASSQSTGVSYNEQFF
TRBJ2-3	TRBV7-9	CASSGRDRETDTQYF
TRBJ2-3	TRBV6-5	CASSYSRYRSDTQYF
TRBJ1-1	TRBV9	CASAVGHKAEAFF
TRBJ2-2	TRBV27	CASRGGITGELFF
TRBJ2-7	TRBV27	CASTPGHPYEQYF